Listed here are 20 T cell receptor beta chains from one sample, sequenced in a study of cytotoxic CD8 clonotypes in ibrutinib-treated CLL (dated by TCRdb to about 2021). The time point label of this sample denotes: progressive disease on ibrutinib. Libraries came from the immunoSEQ multiplex PCR assay. TCRdb holds this immuneACCESS table with in-frame rearrangements only. Some clones are missing; in checked studies, unresolved V genes explain under half, and the rest has no known cause. The sample table contains 150,000 or so clones; only one count was recorded for about 88% of them. Clones ranked in the top ten supply around 2.7% of the sample. The sample consisted of PBMCs, taken at disease progression, from a patient treated with ibrutinib. The receptor set was obtained from a human donor with chronic lymphocytic leukemia.

This chain joins TRBV5-1 and TRBJ2-6; unclear D gene. V was cut by 8 bases and J by 4 bases, with 13 bases left in between. Germline V gene data show CDR1 as SGHRS and CDR2 as YFSETQ. The CDR3 is made up of 14 amino acids. In DNA form, the CDR3 reads TGCGCCAGTCGAAACCCAAGGGGGGCCAACGTCCTGACTTTC. This codes for CASRNPRGANVLTF.

V usage is TRBV5-1 and J usage is TRBJ2-1; TRBD2 is a possible D gene (5 bases). The germline CDR1 and CDR2 sequences are SGHRS and YFSETQ. This CDR3 has 12 residues. Trimming removed 9 bases at V and 7 bases at J, with 14 bases between. CDR3 sequence reads: CAIGHTRNEQFF. The CDR3 DNA reads TGCGCCATCGGCCATACTAGGAATGAGCAGTTCTTC.

This clone was counted a single time. V is TRBV7-8 and J is TRBJ1-2; weak D call: TRBD1 (5 bases). Germline CDR1 is SGHVS and CDR2 is FQNEAQ. The CDR3 has 14 residues. The V end was cut by 6 bases, the J end by 7 bases, with 18 bases between. CDR3 region: CASSRTSPEGGYTF. The CDR3 DNA sequence: TGTGCCAGCAGTCGGACATCTCCCGAGGGTGGCTACACCTTC.

The gene calls are TRBV10-3 and TRBJ2-7, with 10 positions matching TRBD2. V was clipped by 3 bases and J by 7 bases; unmatched bases: 15. Germline V gene sequence: CDR1 ENHRY, CDR2 SYGVKD. The CDR3 extends over 17 amino acids. CDR3 sequence (DNA): TGTGCCATCAGTGACCTAGCGGGAGCCCCGGAGGAGGGAGAGCAGTACTTC. Translating gives CAISDLAGAPEEGEQYF.

This rearrangement joins TRBV7-3 to TRBJ1-2; perhaps TRBD1 as D (5 bases). The CDR3 extends over 13 amino acids. Trimming shortened V by 6 bases and J by 4 bases, and 12 bases separated the two germline ends. CDR1 is SGHTA and CDR2 is FQGTGA in the germline V gene. Here the CDR3 reads CASRSDGTYGYTF. The DNA for the CDR3 is TGTGCCAGCAGATCCGACGGGACCTATGGCTACACCTTC.

This clone was seen a handful of times. The rearrangement joins TRBV27 to TRBJ1-2; D is unclear. This CDR3 is 14 amino acids long. Germline V gene lookup returns CDR1 MNHEY and CDR2 SMNVEV (reference sequence). V lost 2 bases and J 4 bases, leaving 11 bases between the germline ends. The CDR3 nucleotides read TGTGCCAGCAGTTTAGATAGAGGTAGCTATGGCTACACCTTC. This encodes CASSLDRGSYGYTF.

The CDR3 loop is CASSPLAGGSYNEQFF. CDR3 sequence (DNA): TGTGCCAGCTCACCATTAGCGGGAGGGTCTTACAATGAGCAGTTCTTC. V gene TRBV18 combines with J gene TRBJ2-1, with 11 bases lining up with TRBD2. The CDR3 spans 16 residues. Germline CDR1 KGHSH, CDR2 LQKENI. V gave up 2 bases and J gave up 4 bases; unmatched junction bases: 4.

The chain uses TRBV11-3 and TRBJ2-5, with D possibly being TRBD1 (6 bases). Germline V gives CDR1 SGHNT, CDR2 YENEEA. V dropped 4 bases and J dropped 5 bases, with 20 bases sitting between them. The CDR3 contains 16 residues. The CDR3, as DNA: TGTGCCAGCAGCTCTGGGACACTTCGGTTGGTGGAGACCCAGTACTTC. Amino acid sequence: CASSSGTLRLVETQYF.

V gene TRBV29-1 combines with J gene TRBJ1-5, with a weak D call TRBD1 (5 bases). With 5 bases removed from V and 5 bases from J, the gap between germline ends came to 10 bases. Per germline, CDR1 SQVTM and CDR2 ANQGSEA. The CDR3 spans 12 residues. The CDR3 loop is CSVSREDQPQHF. CDR3 DNA sequence: TGCAGCGTTAGCAGGGAGGATCAGCCCCAGCATTTT. Together with reference TRBV29-1 and TRBJ1-5, the CDR3 gives the full variable domain: SAVISQKPSRDICQRGTSLTIQCQVDSQVTMMFWYRQQPGQSLTLIATANQGSEATYESGFVIDKFPISRPNLTFSTLTVSNMSPEDSSIYLCSVSREDQPQHFGDGTRLSIL.

This clone has only a few counts. The rearrangement links TRBV5-4 to TRBJ1-2; D is unclear. Trimming pared 2 bases from V and 2 bases from J, leaving 10 bases between. The CDR3 spans 14 residues. Germline CDR1 is SGHNT and CDR2 is YYREEE (reference sequence). The CDR3 nucleotides are TGTGCCAGCAGCTTATCGGGAGCCAACTATGGCTACACCTTC. Its translation: CASSLSGANYGYTF.

The V call is TRBV7-3, the J call TRBJ2-2, with a tentative D call TRBD1 (6 bases). V dropped 3 bases and J dropped 0 bases, with 11 bases sitting between them. Germline CDR1 is SGHTA and CDR2 is FQGTGA. The CDR3 has 16 amino acids. For the CDR3, the DNA is TGTGCCAGCAGCTTGCAGGGGTATTCGAACACCGGGGAGCTGTTTTTT. This gives the protein CASSLQGYSNTGELFF.

The chain employs TRBV4-2 and TRBJ2-1; D uncertain. There are 14 residues in the CDR3. Between the trimmed V and J ends, which lost 4 bases and 7 bases, there was a span of 14 bases. CDR1 is LGHNA, CDR2 YNFKEQ, per germline. CDR3 bases: TGTGCCAGCAGCCCCAAGGTCTATGTGAATGAGCAGTTCTTC. Translating it yields CASSPKVYVNEQFF.

V is TRBV4-1 and J is TRBJ2-2; no firm D call. CDR1 is MGHRA, CDR2 YSYEKL, per germline. Trimming cost V 3 bases and J 5 bases, with 10 bases left between them. This CDR3 comprises 14 residues. CDR3 sequence reads: CASSHHSSTGELFF. CDR3 bases: TGCGCCAGCAGCCACCATTCGAGTACCGGGGAGCTGTTTTTT.

The chain has TRBV5-6 and TRBJ1-5, with D perhaps matching TRBD1 (6 bases). Per the germline V gene, CDR1 is SGHDT and CDR2 is YYEEEE. V lost 4 bases, J lost 6 bases, and 20 bases lay in between. The CDR3 is 16 residues long. The CDR3 region is CASSTLTGSGGQPQHF. DNA for the CDR3: TGTGCCAGCAGCACATTGACAGGCTCGGGGGGTCAGCCCCAGCATTTT.

The gene calls are TRBV19 and TRBJ2-7; TRBD2 matches 8 bases. V dropped 6 bases and J dropped 6; count of bases not matched to a gene: 10. The CDR3 has 14 residues. Germline-derived CDR1 and CDR2 are LNHDA and SQIVND (reference sequence). The CDR3 loop is CASSSGTRTTEQYF. Here the CDR3 DNA reads TGTGCCAGTAGCTCCGGGACTAGGACTACCGAGCAGTACTTC.

The chain couples TRBV29-1 to TRBJ2-1; TRBD2 agrees at 7 bases. With 2 bases clipped from V and 3 bases from J, the junction kept 4 bases outside the gene matches. The CDR3 sequence is 14 residues long. Looked up from germline, CDR1 is SQVTM and CDR2 is ANQGSEA. The CDR3 loop reads CSVEPPSGYNEQFF. The DNA of the CDR3 is TGCAGCGTTGAACCCCCTAGCGGCTACAATGAGCAGTTCTTC.

The chain links TRBV28 to TRBJ2-7; no clear D. Germline V gene data show CDR1 as MDHEN and CDR2 as SYDVKM. The CDR3 length is 11 residues. Trimming left V 4 bases short and J 3 bases short, with 4 bases between. CDR3 loop: CASSSFYEQYF. DNA of the CDR3: TGTGCCAGCAGTTCCTTCTACGAGCAGTACTTC.

The gene calls are TRBV7-2 and TRBJ2-7; perhaps TRBD2 as D (6 bases). This CDR3 region has 15 residues. V lost 3 bases and J lost 3, with 15 bases in between. CDR1 is SGHTA, CDR2 FQGNSA, per germline. Here the CDR3 DNA reads TGTGCCAGCAGCTTTAACCCGGCTAGCGACTACGAGCAGTACTTC. Translation gives CASSFNPASDYEQYF.

V is TRBV19 and J is TRBJ2-1; D unresolved. Trimming stripped 5 bases from V and 2 bases from J, with 7 bases between. The CDR3 contains 13 residues. Germline loops: CDR1 LNHDA, CDR2 SQIVND (reference sequence). CDR3 loop: CASSSTTYNEQFF. The CDR3 DNA sequence: TGTGCCAGTAGTTCGACGACCTACAATGAGCAGTTCTTC.

The J gene is TRBJ1-1, the V gene TRBV29-1; D gene ambiguous. The CDR3 consists of 11 residues. V lost 5 bases, J lost 3 bases, and 7 bases lay in between. Germline CDR1 SQVTM, CDR2 ANQGSEA. CDR3 protein: CSVYGDTEAFF. The CDR3 DNA follows: TGCAGCGTTTATGGGGACACTGAAGCTTTCTTT.